One and the same sample provided the 30 T cell receptor beta chains below, sequenced in a study of OX40 agonist ivuxolimab in advanced cancers. The data were produced by immunoSEQ multiplex PCR, yet TCRdb's version contains in-frame clones alone and is incomplete. There are about 79,000 clones in the sample; roughly 92% occur only once, and roughly 11% lies in the top ten. The starting material was CD4+ or CD8+ T cells sorted from blood, obtained in a trial of the OX40 agonist ivuxolimab. These receptors were obtained from an adult with an advanced solid tumor such as melanoma, head and neck, liver or kidney cancer.

The J gene is TRBJ2-1, the V gene TRBV27; 13 positions agree with TRBD2. CDR1 MNHEY and CDR2 SMNVEV come from the germline V gene (reference sequence). CDR3 length equals 21 residues. The junction had 16 bases not matched to a gene; V was cut back by 5 bases and J by 0 bases. CDR3 sequence: CASSPEGLAGRSRSSYNEQFF. The DNA for the CDR3 is TGTGCCAGCAGTCCAGAGGGACTAGCGGGGCGGTCCCGAAGCTCCTACAATGAGCAGTTCTTC.

The genes are TRBV6-1 and TRBJ2-7; 8 nucleotides align to TRBD2. Trimming took 2 bases from V and 3 from J; bases not matched to a gene: 9. In germline, CDR1 is MNHNS, CDR2 SASEGT. The CDR3 consists of 16 residues. The CDR3 region is CASSELAGQVRYEQYF. CDR3 bases: TGTGCCAGCAGTGAACTAGCGGGCCAGGTCCGCTACGAGCAGTACTTC.

The gene calls are TRBV5-4 and TRBJ1-1, with 7 bases that match TRBD1. Germline assignment: CDR1 SGHNT and CDR2 YYREEE (reference sequence). CDR3 size: 14 residues. With 1 base clipped from V and 8 bases from J, the junction kept 8 bases outside the gene matches. CDR3 bases: TGTGCCAGCAGCTTGAAGGGGGCGAGACCAGAAGCTTTCTTT. This translates into CASSLKGARPEAFF.

The chain has TRBV4-1 and TRBJ2-3; perhaps TRBD2 as D (6 bases). The CDR3 is 16 amino acids. Germline V gene sequence: CDR1 MGHRA, CDR2 YSYEKL. V was trimmed by 5 bases and J by 5 bases, leaving 20 bases between them. The CDR3 bases are TGCGCCAGCAGCGGCCCAGGGATGGAGGGACTAGATACGCAGTATTTT. Translation: CASSGPGMEGLDTQYF.

The chain couples TRBV19 to TRBJ1-1; 8 bases line up with TRBD1. V gave up 7 bases and J gave up 2 bases; unmatched junction bases: 9. CDR3 length equals 15 residues. Germline V gene lookup returns CDR1 LNHDA and CDR2 SQIVND (reference sequence). The CDR3 bases are TGTGCCAGTACCGTGGACAGGGAAGGAAACACTGAAGCTTTCTTT. Amino acid sequence: CASTVDREGNTEAFF.

The V and J genes are TRBV7-6 and TRBJ2-1; TRBD2 might be the D (5 bases). V gave up 6 bases and J gave up 3 bases, with 12 bases separating them. The CDR3 extends over 14 amino acids. Per germline, CDR1 SGHVS and CDR2 FNYEAQ. CDR3 amino acids: CASSLAGFYNEQFF. DNA of the CDR3: TGTGCCAGCAGTCTAGCTGGATTCTACAATGAGCAGTTCTTC.

CDR3 region: CASSPGGDEQYF. DNA of the CDR3: TGTGCCAGCAGTCCCGGGGGGGACGAGCAGTACTTC. V and J are TRBV27 and TRBJ2-7, with 8 bases fitting TRBD2. The CDR3 covers 12 residues. The ends lost 5 bases at V and 5 bases at J; junction bases unmatched: 2. Germline values: CDR1 MNHEY, CDR2 SMNVEV (reference sequence).

The V gene is TRBV4-2, the J gene TRBJ1-1; a weak D match, TRBD1 (5 bases). The germline V gene has CDR1 LGHNA and CDR2 YNFKEQ. The CDR3 loop spans 15 amino acids. Trimming pared 0 bases from V and 2 bases from J, leaving 10 bases between. CDR3 region: CASSQDPGGNTEAFF. CDR3 DNA: TGTGCCAGCAGCCAAGATCCCGGGGGTAACACTGAAGCTTTCTTT.

The sample holds one count of this clone. The chain carries TRBV7-6 and TRBJ2-3; 9 bases are shared with TRBD1. With V trimmed by 3 bases and J by 1 base, 8 bases remained unmatched. The CDR3 runs to 17 residues. Per germline, CDR1 SGHVS and CDR2 FNYEAQ. Here the CDR3 reads CASSLTQGARGTDTQYF. In DNA form, the CDR3 reads TGTGCCAGCAGCTTGACACAGGGGGCCCGAGGCACAGATACGCAGTATTTT.

J is TRBJ2-7 and V is TRBV15; perhaps D is TRBD1 or TRBD2 (5 bases each). Trimming shortened V by 4 bases and J by 2 bases, and 21 bases separated the two germline ends. The germline V gene encodes CDR1 LNHNV and CDR2 YYDKDF (reference sequence). There are 17 residues in the CDR3. The CDR3 loop reads CATSTTLAGTEPYEQYF. The CDR3 DNA reads TGTGCCACCAGCACAACCCTTGCTGGGACGGAGCCCTACGAGCAGTACTTC.

The gene calls are TRBV19 and TRBJ1-1; D is possibly TRBD1 (6 bases). V was trimmed by 0 bases and J by 1 base, leaving 6 bases between them. The length of the CDR3 is 14 residues. Germline CDR1 and CDR2: LNHDA and SQIVND (reference sequence). The CDR3 region is CASSIEQGNTEAFF. In nucleotides, the CDR3 is TGTGCCAGTAGTATAGAACAGGGGAACACTGAAGCTTTCTTT.

The genes are TRBV25-1 and TRBJ2-7; 7 bases match TRBD1. Trimming cost V 2 bases and J 2 bases; bases outside gene matches: 3. The CDR3 extends over 14 amino acids. From germline, CDR1 is MGHDK and CDR2 SYGVNS. The DNA of the CDR3 is TGTGCCAGCAGTGAAAGGGGGCTAACCTACGAGCAGTACTTC. It encodes CASSERGLTYEQYF.

The chain employs TRBV5-1 and TRBJ2-1; 9 bases are a match to TRBD2. Trimming at V came to 5 bases and at J to 7 bases, leaving 7 bases not matched to a gene. Germline V lookup: CDR1 SGHRS, CDR2 YFSETQ. This CDR3 comprises 14 residues. CDR3 DNA: TGCGCCAGCAGTGAGGCGGGGGGGCCGAATGAGCAGTTCTTC. It encodes CASSEAGGPNEQFF.

This chain links TRBV5-1 with TRBJ1-1; D unresolved. The germline CDR1 and CDR2 sequences are SGHRS and YFSETQ. The CDR3 consists of 13 residues. V gave up 0 bases and J gave up 0 bases, with 3 bases separating them. The CDR3 is CASSLAVNTEAFF. The CDR3, as DNA: TGCGCCAGCAGCTTGGCGGTGAACACTGAAGCTTTCTTT.

The rearrangement links TRBV10-3 to TRBJ1-4, with D unresolved. The germline V gene has CDR1 ENHRY and CDR2 SYGVKD. Trimming left V 3 bases short and J 8 bases short, with 10 bases between. The length of the CDR3 is 13 residues. The CDR3 DNA sequence: TGTGCCATCAGTGACGCGCTCACCGAAAAACTGTTTTTT. Residues: CAISDALTEKLFF.

The chain has TRBV29-1 and TRBJ2-7; 8 bases align to TRBD1. V lost 0 bases to trimming and J lost 7 bases; unmatched junction nucleotides: 5. The CDR3 spans 13 residues. Germline CDR1 reads SQVTM; CDR2 reads ANQGSEA. This chain's CDR3 is CSVEDGQGLEQYF. The CDR3 DNA follows: TGCAGCGTTGAAGATGGACAGGGTTTGGAGCAGTACTTC.

The chain links TRBV27 to TRBJ2-7, with 7 bases matching TRBD1. J was trimmed by 4 bases and V by 3 bases; bases with no gene match: 3. CDR1 and CDR2 from the germline V gene are MNHEY and SMNVEV (reference sequence). This CDR3 region has 13 residues. This CDR3 reads CASSFGQEYEQYF. The CDR3 bases are TGTGCCAGCAGTTTTGGACAGGAGTACGAGCAGTACTTC.

This chain connects TRBV7-9 to TRBJ2-7, with 7 bases fitting TRBD1. The CDR3 length is 13 residues. Germline assignment: CDR1 SEHNR and CDR2 FQNEAQ (reference sequence). The V and J ends lost 5 bases and 2 bases, in that order; junction bases with no gene match: 3. The CDR3 reads CASSGTVAYEQYF. In DNA, the CDR3 is TGTGCCAGCAGCGGGACAGTCGCCTACGAGCAGTACTTC.

V and J are TRBV5-1 and TRBJ2-7, with 13 bases identical to TRBD2. The germline CDR1 and CDR2 sequences are SGHRS and YFSETQ. With 4 bases clipped from V and 3 bases from J, the junction kept 7 bases outside the gene matches. This CDR3 region has 16 residues. Here the CDR3 reads CASSTGTSGDIYEQYF. The CDR3 DNA reads as TGCGCCAGCAGCACGGGGACTAGCGGGGATATCTACGAGCAGTACTTC.

V is TRBV10-1 and J is TRBJ2-3; D ambiguous. V lost 3 bases and J 5 bases, leaving 15 bases between the germline ends. The CDR3 consists of 15 residues. Germline V gene lookup returns CDR1 WNHNN and CDR2 SYGVQD (reference sequence). CDR3: CASSESLAVGDTQYF. DNA of the CDR3: TGCGCCAGCAGTGAATCCTTGGCCGTCGGAGATACGCAGTATTTT.

This clone showed up just once. The chain carries TRBV29-1 and TRBJ2-5; no reliable D call. The CDR3 length is 12 residues. Deletions cut 4 bases from V and 10 bases from J, with 16 bases between. Germline-derived CDR1 and CDR2 are SQVTM and ANQGSEA. The CDR3 DNA follows: TGCAGCGTTGGGAATGGCCCGTGGGACCAGTACTTC. Translation gives CSVGNGPWDQYF.

This clone has a single count. A much larger clone sits a single nucleotide away, making a read error possible. The rearrangement uses TRBV6-1 and TRBJ1-2; the D gene is possibly TRBD1 (5 bases). The CDR3 is made up of 13 amino acids. The V and J ends lost 2 bases and 3 bases respectively, with 7 bases between them. Germline CDR1 reads MNHNS; CDR2 reads SASEGT. In DNA, the CDR3 is TGTGCCAGCAGTGAACCGGGGGACTATGGCTACACCTTC. It codes for CASSEPGDYGYTF.

CDR3 in DNA: TGTGCCAGCAGCCCGGGACAGGTTTCCTACGAGCAGTACTTC. It yields the protein CASSPGQVSYEQYF. The V call is TRBV9, the J call TRBJ2-7; 8 positions agree with TRBD1. Looked up from germline, CDR1 is SGDLS and CDR2 is YYNGEE. J gave up 1 base and V 4 bases, and 4 bases lay outside the gene matches. The CDR3 consists of 14 residues.

This chain joins TRBV7-2 and TRBJ2-5, with 11 bases fitting TRBD2. The DNA matches TRBJ2-7 better at its end, which makes the J call doubtful. This CDR3 has 15 amino acids. Germline-derived CDR1 and CDR2 are SGHTA and FQGNSA. The CDR3 reads CASSPLAGGTYEQYF. CDR3 nucleotides: TGTGCCAGCAGCCCTCTAGCGGGGGGTACCTACGAGCAGTACTTC.

As to this clone: This sample also contains other DNA sequences that code for the same CDR3. The CDR3 DNA is TGTGCCAGCAGCGTAGGGGGCAGCTCCTACGAGCAGTACTTC. Translating it yields CASSVGGSSYEQYF. This chain uses TRBV9 with TRBJ2-7; perhaps TRBD1 as D (5 bases). V lost 0 bases and J 0 bases, leaving 7 bases between the germline ends. The CDR3 consists of 14 residues. The V gene's germline CDR1 is SGDLS and CDR2 YYNGEE. Full variable domain (rest looked up from reference TRBV9 and TRBJ2-7): DSGVTQTPKHLITATGQRVTLRCSPRSGDLSVYWYQQSLDQGLQFLIQYYNGEERAKGNILERFSAQQFPDLHSELNLSSLELGDSALYFCASSVGGSSYEQYFGPGTRLTVT.

This clone occurred once. The chain carries TRBV30 and TRBJ2-1; possible D gene TRBD2, 6 bases. V was trimmed by 3 bases and J by 3 bases, leaving 12 bases between them. The CDR3 totals 14 residues. Looked up from germline, CDR1 is GTSNPN and CDR2 is SVGIG (reference sequence). CDR3 bases: TGTGCCTGGAGGGAGGGCTTCATCTACAATGAGCAGTTCTTC. Protein: CAWREGFIYNEQFF. Drawing the rest from reference TRBV30 and TRBJ2-1, the complete variable domain is SQTIHQWPATLVQPVGSPLSLECTVEGTSNPNLYWYRQAAGRGLQLLFYSVGIGQISSEVPQNLSASRPQDRQFILSSKKLLLSDSGFYLCAWREGFIYNEQFFGPGTRLTVL.

This rearrangement joins TRBV12-5 to TRBJ2-3; D unresolved. Germline V lookup: CDR1 LGHNT, CDR2 FRNRAP. This CDR3 contains 15 residues. V lost 5 bases to trimming and J lost 3 bases, with 15 bases between them. CDR3 DNA sequence: TGTGCTAGTGGTGGCGTTGACGATTTTACAGATACGCAGTATTTT. It translates to CASGGVDDFTDTQYF.

The chain has TRBV30 and TRBJ1-5, with D perhaps TRBD1 (5 bases). Germline V CDR1 and CDR2: GTSNPN, SVGIG (reference sequence). There are 14 residues in the CDR3. Between the trimmed V and J ends, which lost 2 bases and 1 base, there was a span of 9 bases. CDR3 nucleotides: TGTGCCTGGAGTCCCGGGGACAGCAATCAGCCCCAGCATTTT. Protein product: CAWSPGDSNQPQHF.

The rearrangement joins TRBV29-1 to TRBJ2-2; a weak D match, TRBD1 (6 bases). V shed 4 bases and J shed 6 bases, with 15 bases lying between them. The CDR3 covers 14 residues. CDR1 is SQVTM and CDR2 is ANQGSEA in the germline V gene. CDR3 in amino acids: CSVVSAGVAGELFF. CDR3 nucleotide sequence: TGCAGCGTTGTATCGGCAGGGGTTGCCGGGGAGCTGTTTTTT.

The chain employs TRBV7-9 and TRBJ2-3, with 7 bases that match TRBD2. The V and J ends lost 5 bases and 0 bases, in that order; junction bases with no gene match: 8. Germline V lookup: CDR1 SEHNR, CDR2 FQNEAQ (reference sequence). The CDR3 totals 16 residues. This CDR3 is CASSVPRAGSTDTQYF. The CDR3, as DNA: TGTGCCAGCAGCGTTCCGCGAGCGGGGAGCACAGATACGCAGTATTTT.